The 15 T cell receptor beta chains reported below all come from one sample, sequenced in a study of T-cell reconstitution after alpha-beta-depleted transplantation in children. Library preparation (for TCRbeta) was performed with unique molecular identifiers. Via MiXCR, TCRdb re-called the PCR reads, giving one row per CDR3 protein. The sample includes 450,000 to 600,000 distinct CDR3 sequences, 30% to 35% seen only once; the top ten take approximately 2.3%. This specimen was PBMCs from the stem cell graft donor, taken from the stem cell graft. These receptors were collected from a human donor who donated a stem cell graft to a child with aplastic anemia.

This clonotype was recorded a few times. The V and J genes are TRBV20-1 and TRBJ2-2; 9 bases align to TRBD1. CDR1 DFQATT and CDR2 SNEGSKA come from the germline V gene (reference sequence). V was pared by 6 bases and J by 7 bases, with 12 bases of the junction left unmatched. The CDR3 is 15 residues long. CDR3 protein: CSARKTGGIIGELFF. The CDR3 nucleotides are TGCAGTGCCAGAAAGACAGGGGGTATTATCGGGGAGCTGTTTTTT.

This chain joins TRBV4-2 and TRBJ1-2, with D perhaps matching TRBD1 (5 bases). CDR1 LGHNA and CDR2 YNFKEQ come from the germline V gene. This CDR3 has 15 residues. Trimming cost V 2 bases and J 5 bases, with 15 bases left between them. For the CDR3, the DNA is TGTGCCAGCAGCCAACCATCCGGGGCCCCTTATGGCTACACCTTC. It encodes CASSQPSGAPYGYTF.

This chain links TRBV20-1 with TRBJ1-5; no clear D. The CDR3 runs 12 residues. V lost 5 bases and J lost 5, with 10 bases in between. Germline V CDR1 and CDR2: DFQATT, SNEGSKA (reference sequence). CDR3 in amino acids: CSAAREDQPQHF. CDR3 nucleotide sequence: TGCAGTGCTGCGAGGGAGGATCAGCCCCAGCATTTT.

The chain joins TRBV28 to TRBJ2-7, with 8 bases matching TRBD1. Germline lookup yields CDR1 MDHEN and CDR2 SYDVKM. The V gene end was trimmed by 6 bases and the J gene end by 3 bases; junction bases not matched to a gene: 7. The CDR3 extends over 14 amino acids. The CDR3: CASRSIGQGYEQYF. In DNA form, the CDR3 reads TGTGCCAGCAGATCGATCGGACAGGGCTACGAGCAGTACTTC. Combining the CDR3 with reference TRBV28 and TRBJ2-7 gives the whole variable domain DVKVTQSSRYLVKRTGEKVFLECVQDMDHENMFWYRQDPGLGLRLIYFSYDVKMKEKGDIPEGYSVSREKKERFSLILESASTNQTSMYLCASRSIGQGYEQYFGPGTRLTVT.

This clonotype appeared a few times. This sequence joins TRBV6-2 or TRBV6-3 and TRBJ1-2; TRBD1 matches 7 bases. V gave up 6 bases and J gave up 0 bases; unmatched junction bases: 7. Germline V gene sequence: CDR1 MNHEY, CDR2 SVGEGT. CDR3 length: 15 residues. The CDR3 coding sequence is TGTGCCAGCAGCCCAGGGACAGCCGCTAACTATGGCTACACCTTC. This sequence encodes CASSPGTAANYGYTF.

The chain is built from TRBV4-3 and TRBJ2-3; no clear D gene. Deletions cut 0 bases from V and 1 base from J, with 5 bases between. The CDR3 length is 14 residues. CDR1 and CDR2 from the germline V gene are LGHNA and YSLEER. The CDR3, as DNA: TGCGCCAGCAGCCAAGATTGGGGCACAGATACGCAGTATTTT. Translated, it gives CASSQDWGTDTQYF.

The gene calls are TRBV5-1 and TRBJ1-1, with 7 positions matching TRBD1. Trimming removed 2 bases from V and 3 bases from J; junction bases left unmatched: 1. Germline V gives CDR1 SGHRS, CDR2 YFSETQ. The CDR3 extends over 13 amino acids. CDR3 residues: CASSFGTDTEAFF. The CDR3 nucleotides are TGCGCCAGCAGCTTCGGGACAGACACTGAAGCTTTCTTT. Complete variable domain (other parts from reference TRBV5-1 and TRBJ1-1): KAGVTQTPRYLIKTRGQQVTLSCSPISGHRSVSWYQQTPGQGLQFLFEYFSETQRNKGNFPGRFSGRQFSNSRSEMNVSTLELGDSALYLCASSFGTDTEAFFGQGTRLTVV.

The chain employs TRBV10-3 and TRBJ2-7, with D possibly being TRBD1 (6 bases). With 7 bases removed from V and 0 bases from J, the gap between germline ends came to 22 bases. Germline assignment: CDR1 ENHRY and CDR2 SYGVKD. The CDR3 consists of 17 residues. The CDR3 protein is CAITGTWTIHTSYEQYV. The CDR3, as DNA: TGTGCCATCACCGGGACATGGACCATACACACCTCCTACGAGCAGTACGTC.

V and J are TRBV10-3 and TRBJ2-1, with 11 bases lining up with TRBD2. CDR1 and CDR2 (germline): ENHRY, SYGVKD. Trimming at V came to 3 bases and at J to 0 bases, leaving 10 bases not matched to a gene. The CDR3 length is 19 residues. The CDR3 region has the DNA TGTGCCATCAGTGACGATGGGACTAGCGGAAACAGCTCCTACAATGAGCAGTTCTTC. Protein product: CAISDDGTSGNSSYNEQFF.

The chain recombines TRBV7-8 with TRBJ2-1; D uncertain. The CDR3 loop spans 12 amino acids. With 6 bases removed from V and 8 bases from J, the gap between germline ends came to 11 bases. Germline V gives CDR1 SGHVS, CDR2 FQNEAQ. The CDR3 sequence is CASRLGIYEQFF. CDR3 nucleotides: TGTGCCAGCAGACTGGGGATCTATGAGCAGTTCTTC.

This clonotype was seen at least ten times. The chain carries TRBV12-3 or TRBV12-4 and TRBJ2-1; 7 bases line up with TRBD2. This CDR3 comprises 14 residues. The J segment lost 7 bases and the V segment lost 4 bases, leaving 7 bases of the junction unmatched. DNA for the CDR3: TGTGCCAGCAGTTGGGGGAGGGTTAGTAATGAGCAGTTCTTC. Translating gives CASSWGRVSNEQFF.

The V and J genes are TRBV7-9 and TRBJ2-3; no firm D call. The germline V gene encodes CDR1 SEHNR and CDR2 FQNEAQ (reference sequence). V dropped 6 bases and J dropped 6 bases, with 13 bases sitting between them. CDR3 length: 13 amino acids. The CDR3 bases are TGTGCCAGCAGAGAGGACCCCTGGGATACGCAGTATTTT. It is translated as CASREDPWDTQYF.

This clonotype was detected only a few times. The J gene is TRBJ2-5, the V gene TRBV7-7; 7 nucleotides agree with TRBD1. The CDR3 is made up of 15 amino acids. Germline V lookup: CDR1 SSHAT, CDR2 FNYEAQ (reference sequence). V shed 0 bases and J 0 bases; nucleotides not matched to a gene: 1. Here the CDR3 reads CASSLAGQYQETQYF. CDR3 nucleotide sequence: TGTGCCAGCAGCTTAGCGGGACAGTACCAAGAGACCCAGTACTTC. The variable domain in full, completed from reference TRBV7-7 and TRBJ2-5, reads GAGVSQSPRYKVTKRGQDVTLRCDPISSHATLYWYQQALGQGPEFLTYFNYEAQPDKSGLPSDRFSAERPEGSISTLTIQRTEQRDSAMYRCASSLAGQYQETQYFGPGTRLLVL.

The genes are TRBV29-1 and TRBJ2-3, with D tentatively TRBD2 (6 bases). V lost 5 bases to trimming and J lost 2 bases, with 14 bases between them. This CDR3 spans 14 amino acids. CDR1 is SQVTM, CDR2 ANQGSEA, per germline. CDR3 loop: CSVQGGGATDTQYF. In DNA form, the CDR3 reads TGCAGCGTTCAAGGCGGAGGGGCCACAGATACGCAGTATTTT.

V and J are TRBV4-2 and TRBJ1-5; no clear D gene. V lost 1 base, J lost 5 bases, and 6 bases lay in between. This CDR3 spans 13 amino acids. CDR1 is LGHNA and CDR2 is YNFKEQ in the germline V gene. Here the CDR3 reads CASSQAPYQPQHF. CDR3 in DNA: TGTGCCAGCAGCCAAGCCCCGTATCAGCCCCAGCATTTT.